This T cell receptor (beta chain) emerged from a study of blood T cells in healthy people across ages. Study observations and caveats: A roughly linear fall in TCR beta diversity per million T cells was seen with increasing age. Long-lived donors had more naive CD4+ cells and higher diversity than aged donors.

Details on this clonotype: What it binds is not known.

The CDR3 is made up of 15 amino acids. CDR1 is MNHEY, CDR2 SVGEGT, per germline. The V gene end was trimmed by 6 bases and the J gene end by 0 bases; junction bases not matched to a gene: 5. It was with a sample-barcoded 5' primer and a J-beta primer mix that a second PCR of about 7 to 12 cycles was run. TCRdb re-called the 5' RACE reads through MiXCR, storing one row per CDR3 protein. Of roughly 1.4 million distinct CDR3 sequences in the sample, 59% were seen once. The sample taken for sequencing was blood. The chain employs TRBV6-2 or TRBV6-3 and TRBJ2-7; 10 bases agree with TRBD2. The receptor comes from a man aged 18 to 29 in good health. The CDR3 reads CASSPLAGDSYEQYF. DNA for the CDR3: TGTGCCAGCAGCCCCCTAGCGGGGGACTCCTACGAGCAGTACTTC.